The clone carrying this T cell receptor beta chain was observed once. What it binds is unknown. Clones were sequenced by immunoSEQ multiplex PCR, and TCRdb holds only the in-frame ones, with some missing. The sample yields tens of thousands of clones, over 75% seen once. This sample was taken from a study of T cells in narcolepsy. Study-level background: Healthy controls were enrolled alongside patients with narcolepsy type 1 or type 2. General observations from the study: Autoreactive clone sequences were missing from some blood memory CD4+ repertoires. Healthy controls reportedly lacked the autoreactive clonotypes serially found in patients' blood.

The CDR3 sequence is 12 residues long. Trimming removed 2 bases at V and 4 bases at J, with 4 bases between. CDR1 and CDR2 from the germline V gene are KGHSH and LQKENI. The chain has TRBV18 and TRBJ2-3; D call uncertain. This TCR was recovered from a human donor with narcolepsy. Sequenced material: CD45RA- memory CD4+ T cells from PBMCs. The CDR3 DNA reads TGTGCCAGCTCACCAGGGGCAGATACGCAGTATTTT. Translated, it gives CASSPGADTQYF. Based on the CDR3 plus reference TRBV18 and TRBJ2-3, the full variable domain is NAGVMQNPRHLVRRRGQEARLRCSPMKGHSHVYWYRQLPEEGLKFMVYLQKENIIDESGMPKERFSAEFPKEGPSILRIQQVVRGDSAAYFCASSPGADTQYFGPGTRLTVL.